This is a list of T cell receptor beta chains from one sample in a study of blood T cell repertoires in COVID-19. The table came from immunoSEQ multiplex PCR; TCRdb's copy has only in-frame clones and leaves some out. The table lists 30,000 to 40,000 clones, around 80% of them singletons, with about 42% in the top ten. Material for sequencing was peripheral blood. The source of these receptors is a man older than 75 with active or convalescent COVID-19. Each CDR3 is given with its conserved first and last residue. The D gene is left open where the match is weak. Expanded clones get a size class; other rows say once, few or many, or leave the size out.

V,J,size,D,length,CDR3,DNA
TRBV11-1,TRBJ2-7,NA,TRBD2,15,CASSLGFGGSGEQYF,TGTGCCAGCAGCTTAGGTTTTGGCGGGAGTGGCGAGCAGTACTTC
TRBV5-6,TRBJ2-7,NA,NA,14,CASSLAATAHEQYF,TGTGCCAGCAGCTTGGCGGCCACAGCCCACGAGCAGTACTTC
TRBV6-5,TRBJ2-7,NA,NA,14,CASSYSGARYEQYF,TGTGCCAGCAGTTACTCTGGGGCCCGCTACGAGCAGTACTTC
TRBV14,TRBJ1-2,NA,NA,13,CASSQAGNYGYTF,TGTGCCAGCAGCCAAGCAGGGAACTATGGCTACACCTTC
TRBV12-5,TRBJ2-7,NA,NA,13,CASGSPTAVWQYF,TGTGCTAGTGGTTCCCCCACCGCGGTTTGGCAGTACTTC
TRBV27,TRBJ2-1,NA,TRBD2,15,CASSPGLAGYNEQFF,TGTGCCAGCAGTCCCGGACTAGCGGGATACAATGAGCAGTTCTTC
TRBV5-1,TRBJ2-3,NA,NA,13,CASSLRTGDTQYF,TGCGCCAGCAGCTTGAGAACCGGGGATACGCAGTATTTT
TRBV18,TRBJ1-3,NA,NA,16,CASSPGGGAIGNTIYF,TGTGCCAGCTCCCCCGGAGGGGGGGCGATCGGAAACACCATATATTTT
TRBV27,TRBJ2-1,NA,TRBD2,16,CASSLWEGLLNNEQFF,TGTGCCAGCAGTTTATGGGAGGGCCTTCTAAACAATGAGCAGTTCTTC
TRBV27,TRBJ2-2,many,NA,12,CASSFHSGELFF,TGTGCCAGCAGTTTTCATAGTGGGGAGCTGTTTTTT
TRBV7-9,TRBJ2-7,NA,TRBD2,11,CVMGGAVEQYF,TGTGTCATGGGAGGGGCGGTCGAGCAGTACTTC
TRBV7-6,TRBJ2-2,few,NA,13,CASSSGQHGELFF,TGTGCCAGCAGCTCAGGACAGCACGGGGAGCTGTTTTTT
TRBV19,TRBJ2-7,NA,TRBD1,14,CASSMGTGTYEQYF,TGTGCCAGTAGTATGGGGACAGGGACCTACGAGCAGTACTTC
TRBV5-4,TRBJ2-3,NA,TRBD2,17,CASSPGTSGRWADTQYF,TGTGCCAGCAGCCCGGGGACTAGCGGGAGATGGGCAGATACGCAGTATTTT
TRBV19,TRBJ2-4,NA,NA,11,CAIRTADRQYF,TGTGCCATCCGGACAGCGGACCGTCAGTACTTC
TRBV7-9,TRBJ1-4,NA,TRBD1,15,CASSLDRGMNEKLFF,TGTGCCAGCAGCTTGGACAGGGGGATGAATGAAAAACTGTTTTTT
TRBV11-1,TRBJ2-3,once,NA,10,CASIMDTQYF,TGTGCCAGCATCATGGATACGCAGTATTTT
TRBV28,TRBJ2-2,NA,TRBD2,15,CASGDLAGTTGELFF,TGTGCCAGCGGAGATTTAGCGGGAACTACCGGGGAGCTGTTTTTT
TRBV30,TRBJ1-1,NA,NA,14,CAWRAGRRNTEAFF,TGTGCCTGGAGGGCGGGACGACGGAACACTGAAGCTTTCTTT
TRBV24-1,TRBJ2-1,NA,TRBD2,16,CATSDRPPRGIDEQFF,TGTGCCACCAGTGACCGACCCCCGCGGGGGATCGATGAGCAGTTCTTC
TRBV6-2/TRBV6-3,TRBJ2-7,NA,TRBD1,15,CASSPYRQGTYEQYF,TGTGCCAGCAGCCCCTACCGACAGGGGACCTACGAGCAGTACTTC
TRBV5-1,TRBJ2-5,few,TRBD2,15,CASSFGSSGQETQYF,TGCGCCAGCAGCTTTGGGTCTAGCGGCCAAGAGACCCAGTACTTC